The 11 T cell receptor beta chains below come from one sample, sequenced in a study of T cells in Graves' hyperthyroidism and ophthalmopathy (dated 2019 in TCRdb). The library came from multiplex PCR. Sequencing took place on an Illumina HiSeq 2000. TCR beta CDR3 regions were amplified from RNA transcripts. For the first round of RT-PCR on the TCR CDR3, the HTBI primer set was used together with the Qiagen OneStep RT-PCR kit. TCRdb trimmed public reads at Q25 via fastp, called clones via MiXCR and kept in-frame beta chains. Rows are combined by CDR3 protein, so each entry shows the most common genes and DNA. Present in this sample are about 840,000 distinct CDR3 sequences, 35% to 45% of which were seen just once. In total, the top ten clones hold roughly 8.3% of the sample. Sequenced sample: blood. These receptors were taken from a man aged 18 to 29 with Graves' hyperthyroidism.

The chain joins TRBV25-1 to TRBJ1-2; no clear D gene. The germline CDR1 and CDR2 sequences are MGHDK and SYGVNS. V was clipped by 5 bases and J by 3 bases, with 10 bases between them. The CDR3 is 13 residues long. The CDR3, as DNA: TGTGCCAGCAGTCATGACGGGGACTATGGCTACACCTTC. This gives the protein CASSHDGDYGYTF.

V usage is TRBV24-1 and J usage is TRBJ1-5; D remains ambiguous. V lost 7 bases and J lost 0, with 21 bases in between. This CDR3 has 18 amino acids. Germline-derived CDR1 and CDR2 are KGHDR and SFDVKD. CDR3 region: CATRGPGSQTYSNQPQHF. The CDR3 DNA sequence: TGTGCCACCAGAGGGCCCGGTTCGCAGACTTATAGCAATCAGCCCCAGCATTTT.

The chain is built from TRBV29-1 and TRBJ2-5; 9 bases are a match to TRBD2. The CDR3 extends over 15 amino acids. In germline, CDR1 is SQVTM, CDR2 ANQGSEA. Germline trimming cut 3 bases from V and 3 bases from J; bases unmatched to any gene: 8. The CDR3: CSVDAPGGGEETQYF. The CDR3, as DNA: TGCAGCGTTGATGCACCCGGCGGGGGGGAAGAGACCCAGTACTTC.

This clonotype was detected a few times. The chain carries TRBV5-1 and TRBJ1-5; 10 positions agree with TRBD1. The length of the CDR3 is 15 residues. Per the germline V gene, CDR1 is SGHRS and CDR2 is YFSETQ. The ends lost 3 bases at V and 4 bases at J; junction bases unmatched: 4. The CDR3 nucleotides are TGCGCCAGCAGCTCAGGGACAGGGGTGAATCAGCCCCAGCATTTT. Translated: CASSSGTGVNQPQHF.

The sample holds many counts of this clonotype. The J gene is TRBJ2-2, the V gene TRBV20-1; D gene unclear. The germline gives CDR1 DFQATT, CDR2 SNEGSKA (reference sequence). Trimming took off 2 bases at V and 1 base at J, with 5 bases between the two ends. The CDR3 extends over 13 amino acids. CDR3 loop: CSARPENTGELFF. As DNA, the CDR3 is TGCAGTGCTAGACCCGAGAACACCGGGGAGCTGTTTTTT.

This clonotype was seen at least ten times. V usage is TRBV7-9 and J usage is TRBJ1-6; the D gene is possibly TRBD1 (5 bases). Germline values: CDR1 SEHNR, CDR2 FQNEAQ (reference sequence). Trimming took off 2 bases at V and 6 bases at J, with 14 bases between the two ends. The CDR3 loop spans 16 amino acids. CDR3 sequence reads: CASSLSYGAANSPLHF. As DNA, the CDR3 is TGTGCCAGCAGCTTATCCTACGGGGCAGCTAATTCACCCCTCCACTTT.

The table lists this clonotype with many counts. The chain recombines TRBV10-2 with TRBJ2-7; 10 bases fit TRBD2. From germline, CDR1 is WSHSY and CDR2 SAAADI. This CDR3 contains 14 residues. V gave up 6 bases and J gave up 3 bases; unmatched junction bases: 5. In nucleotides, the CDR3 is TGCGCCAGCAGCAAAGCGGGAGGGAACTACGAGCAGTACTTC. Amino acids: CASSKAGGNYEQYF.

The sample holds many counts of this clonotype. The chain employs TRBV15 and TRBJ2-7; 7 nucleotides match TRBD1. This CDR3 is built from 14 residues. The V gene's germline CDR1 is LNHNV and CDR2 YYDKDF (reference sequence). After removal of 1 base from V and 2 bases from J, the junction contained 2 bases not matched to a gene. The CDR3 reads CATSRGQGAYEQYF. CDR3 DNA sequence: TGTGCCACCAGCAGAGGACAGGGAGCCTACGAGCAGTACTTC.

The rearrangement joins TRBV5-1 to TRBJ2-7; weak D call: TRBD1 (6 bases). This CDR3 spans 14 amino acids. Trimming left V 0 bases short and J 6 bases short, with 13 bases between. Germline V gives CDR1 SGHRS, CDR2 YFSETQ. In nucleotides, the CDR3 is TGCGCCAGCAGCTTGGGGGGGCACCCAGGCGAGCAGTACTTC. Its protein is CASSLGGHPGEQYF. The complete variable domain, with remaining parts taken from reference TRBV5-1 and TRBJ2-7, reads KAGVTQTPRYLIKTRGQQVTLSCSPISGHRSVSWYQQTPGQGLQFLFEYFSETQRNKGNFPGRFSGRQFSNSRSEMNVSTLELGDSALYLCASSLGGHPGEQYFGPGTRLTVT.

A remark on this clonotype: This sequence may be a read error, since a much larger clone differs from it by one base. The rearrangement links TRBV2 to TRBJ2-3; 9 nucleotides line up with TRBD2. Germline V lookup: CDR1 SNHLY, CDR2 FYNNEI. There are 16 residues in the CDR3. V shed 4 bases and J 0 bases; nucleotides not matched to a gene: 5. The chain's CDR3 is CASSAYSGGSTDTQYF. Written as DNA, the CDR3 is TGTGCCAGCAGTGCCTATAGCGGGGGAAGCACAGATACGCAGTATTTT.

Ten or more counts support this clonotype. This sequence joins TRBV19 and TRBJ1-5; 7 bases agree with TRBD1. The CDR3 contains 14 residues. From germline, CDR1 is LNHDA and CDR2 SQIVND (reference sequence). With V trimmed by 4 bases and J by 3 bases, 3 bases remained unmatched. The CDR3 sequence is CASSKGGDNQPQHF. The CDR3 DNA reads TGTGCCAGTAGTAAAGGGGGCGACAATCAGCCCCAGCATTTT.